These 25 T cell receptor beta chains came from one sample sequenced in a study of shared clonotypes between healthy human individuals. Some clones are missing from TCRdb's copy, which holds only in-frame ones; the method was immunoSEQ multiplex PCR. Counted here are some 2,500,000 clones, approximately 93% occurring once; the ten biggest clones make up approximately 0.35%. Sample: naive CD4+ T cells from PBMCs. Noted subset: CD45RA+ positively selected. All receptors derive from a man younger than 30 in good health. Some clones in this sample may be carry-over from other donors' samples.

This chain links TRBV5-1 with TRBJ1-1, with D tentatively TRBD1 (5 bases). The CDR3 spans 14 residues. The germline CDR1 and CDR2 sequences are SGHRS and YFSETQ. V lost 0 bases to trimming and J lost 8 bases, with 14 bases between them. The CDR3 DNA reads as TGCGCCAGCAGCTTGGCCCTAAGACAGATCGAAGCTTTCTTT. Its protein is CASSLALRQIEAFF.

As DNA, the CDR3 is TGTGCCAGCAGCCGAGGGGACTCCTCTAGCAATGAGCAGTTCTTC. Translated, it gives CASSRGDSSSNEQFF. This chain joins TRBV9 and TRBJ2-1, with a weak D call TRBD2 (6 bases). CDR1 and CDR2 from the germline V gene are SGDLS and YYNGEE. The CDR3 covers 15 residues. Trimming cost V 4 bases and J 6 bases, with 17 bases left between them.

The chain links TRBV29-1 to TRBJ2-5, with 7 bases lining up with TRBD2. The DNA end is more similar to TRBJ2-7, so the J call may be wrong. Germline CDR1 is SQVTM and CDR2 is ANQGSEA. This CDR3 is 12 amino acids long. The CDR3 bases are TGCAGCGTGACTAGCTCAACCTACGAGCAGTACTTC. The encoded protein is CSVTSSTYEQYF.

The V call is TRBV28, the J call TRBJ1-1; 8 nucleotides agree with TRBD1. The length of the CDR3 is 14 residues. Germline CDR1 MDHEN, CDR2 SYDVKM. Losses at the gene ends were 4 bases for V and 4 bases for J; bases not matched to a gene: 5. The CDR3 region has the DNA TGTGCCAGCAGTTCGACAGGGGAGGGCACTGAAGCTTTCTTT. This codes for CASSSTGEGTEAFF.

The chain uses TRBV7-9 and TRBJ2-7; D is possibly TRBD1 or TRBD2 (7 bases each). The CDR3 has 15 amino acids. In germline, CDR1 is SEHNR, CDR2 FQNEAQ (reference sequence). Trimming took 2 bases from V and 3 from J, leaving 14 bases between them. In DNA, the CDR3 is TGTGCCAGCAGCTTATGGGAGGGGGCAGTCTACGAGCAGTACTTC. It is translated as CASSLWEGAVYEQYF.

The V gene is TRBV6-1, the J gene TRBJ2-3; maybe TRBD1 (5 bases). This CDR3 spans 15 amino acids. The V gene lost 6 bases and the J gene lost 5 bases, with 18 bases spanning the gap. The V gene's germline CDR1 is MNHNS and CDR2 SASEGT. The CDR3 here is CASRTGRSAGDTQYF. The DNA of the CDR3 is TGTGCCAGCAGAACAGGCCGGTCCGCCGGAGATACGCAGTATTTT.

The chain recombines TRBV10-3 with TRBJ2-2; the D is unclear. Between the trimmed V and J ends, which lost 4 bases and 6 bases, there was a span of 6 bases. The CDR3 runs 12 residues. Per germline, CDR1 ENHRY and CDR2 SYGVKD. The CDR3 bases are TGTGCCATCAGTGGGACCGCCGGGGAGCTGTTTTTT. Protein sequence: CAISGTAGELFF.

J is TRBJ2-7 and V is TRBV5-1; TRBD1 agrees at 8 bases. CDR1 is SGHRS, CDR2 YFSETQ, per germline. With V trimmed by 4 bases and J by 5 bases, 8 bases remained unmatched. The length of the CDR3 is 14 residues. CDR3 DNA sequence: TGCGCCAGCAGCGACCAGGGGGCGAAAAACGAGCAGTACTTC. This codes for CASSDQGAKNEQYF.

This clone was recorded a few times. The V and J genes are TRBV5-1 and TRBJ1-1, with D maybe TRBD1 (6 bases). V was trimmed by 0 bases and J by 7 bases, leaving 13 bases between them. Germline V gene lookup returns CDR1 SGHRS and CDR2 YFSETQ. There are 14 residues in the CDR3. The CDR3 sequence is CASSLEGGKGEAFF. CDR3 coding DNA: TGCGCCAGCAGCTTGGAAGGGGGTAAGGGTGAAGCTTTCTTT.

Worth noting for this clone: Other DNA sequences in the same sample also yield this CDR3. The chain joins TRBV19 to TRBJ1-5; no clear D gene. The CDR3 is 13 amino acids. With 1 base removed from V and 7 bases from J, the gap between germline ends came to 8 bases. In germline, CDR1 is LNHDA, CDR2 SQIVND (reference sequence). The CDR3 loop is CASSIGRYQPQHF. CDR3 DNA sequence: TGTGCCAGTAGTATAGGAAGGTACCAGCCCCAGCATTTT.

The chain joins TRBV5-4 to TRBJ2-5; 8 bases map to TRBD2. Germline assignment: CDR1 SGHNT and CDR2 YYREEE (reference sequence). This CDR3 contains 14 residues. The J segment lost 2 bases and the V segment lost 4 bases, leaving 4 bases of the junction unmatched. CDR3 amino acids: CASSQTSAQETQYF. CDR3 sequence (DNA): TGTGCCAGCAGCCAGACTAGCGCGCAAGAGACCCAGTACTTC.

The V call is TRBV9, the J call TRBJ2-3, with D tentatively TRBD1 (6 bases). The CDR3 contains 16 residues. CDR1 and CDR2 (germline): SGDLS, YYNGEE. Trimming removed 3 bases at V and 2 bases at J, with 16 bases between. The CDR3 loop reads CASSASGDHNTDTQYF. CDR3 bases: TGTGCCAGCAGCGCCTCAGGGGACCATAACACAGATACGCAGTATTTT.

As DNA, the CDR3 is TGTGCCAGCAGTTCGGGACTAGCGGGCACAGATACGCAGTATTTT. Translating it yields CASSSGLAGTDTQYF. The chain combines TRBV27 with TRBJ2-3, with 11 nucleotides matching TRBD2. In germline, CDR1 is MNHEY, CDR2 SMNVEV (reference sequence). This CDR3 region has 15 residues. The V segment lost 4 bases and the J segment 1 base; nucleotides outside the gene matches: 1.

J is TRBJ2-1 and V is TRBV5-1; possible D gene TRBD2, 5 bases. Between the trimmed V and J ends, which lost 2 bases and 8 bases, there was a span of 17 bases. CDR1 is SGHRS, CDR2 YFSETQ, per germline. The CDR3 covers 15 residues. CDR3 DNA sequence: TGCGCCAGCAGCTTAGCGGCCCCCACCGGGGATGAGCAGTTCTTC. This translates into CASSLAAPTGDEQFF.

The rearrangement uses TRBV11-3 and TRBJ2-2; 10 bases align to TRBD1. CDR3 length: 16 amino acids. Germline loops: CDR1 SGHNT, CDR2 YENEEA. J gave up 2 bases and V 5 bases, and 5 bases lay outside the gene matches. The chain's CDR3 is CASSLRTGGNTGELFF. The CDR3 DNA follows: TGTGCCAGCAGCCTCCGGACAGGGGGTAACACCGGGGAGCTGTTTTTT.

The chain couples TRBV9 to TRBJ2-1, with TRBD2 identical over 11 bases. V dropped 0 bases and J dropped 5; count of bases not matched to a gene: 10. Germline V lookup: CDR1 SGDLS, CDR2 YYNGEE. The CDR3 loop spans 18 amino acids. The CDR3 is CASSVGPSGRFQNNEQFF. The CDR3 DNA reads TGTGCCAGCAGCGTAGGTCCTAGCGGGAGGTTCCAGAACAATGAGCAGTTCTTC. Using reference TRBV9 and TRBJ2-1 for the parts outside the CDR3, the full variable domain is DSGVTQTPKHLITATGQRVTLRCSPRSGDLSVYWYQQSLDQGLQFLIQYYNGEERAKGNILERFSAQQFPDLHSELNLSSLELGDSALYFCASSVGPSGRFQNNEQFFGPGTRLTVL.

The CDR3 DNA sequence: TGTGCCAGCAGTTTTAGCGGGGGACGATCCTACGAGCAGTACTTC. This sequence encodes CASSFSGGRSYEQYF. V is TRBV2 and J is TRBJ2-7, with 9 bases lining up with TRBD2. Germline lookup yields CDR1 SNHLY and CDR2 FYNNEI. V shed 5 bases, J shed 1 base, and the junction held 6 bases outside the gene matches. The length of the CDR3 is 15 residues. The complete variable domain, with remaining parts taken from reference TRBV2 and TRBJ2-7, reads EPEVTQTPSHQVTQMGQEVILRCVPISNHLYFYWYRQILGQKVEFLVSFYNNEISEKSEIFDDQFSVERPDGSNFTLKIRSTKLEDSAMYFCASSFSGGRSYEQYFGPGTRLTVT.

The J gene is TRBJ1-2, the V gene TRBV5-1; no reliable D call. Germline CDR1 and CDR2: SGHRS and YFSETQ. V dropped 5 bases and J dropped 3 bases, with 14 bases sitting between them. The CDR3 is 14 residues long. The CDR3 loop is CASRSVLGYYGYTF. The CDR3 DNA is TGCGCCAGCAGGTCCGTGCTCGGATACTATGGCTACACCTTC. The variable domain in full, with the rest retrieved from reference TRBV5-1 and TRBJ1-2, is KAGVTQTPRYLIKTRGQQVTLSCSPISGHRSVSWYQQTPGQGLQFLFEYFSETQRNKGNFPGRFSGRQFSNSRSEMNVSTLELGDSALYLCASRSVLGYYGYTFGSGTRLTVV.

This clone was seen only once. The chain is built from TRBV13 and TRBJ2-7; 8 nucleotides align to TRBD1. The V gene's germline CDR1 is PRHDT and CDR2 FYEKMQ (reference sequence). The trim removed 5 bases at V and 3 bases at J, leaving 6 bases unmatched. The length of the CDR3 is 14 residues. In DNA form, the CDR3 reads TGTGCCAGCAGCGTACGGGACAGGAGCTACGAGCAGTACTTC. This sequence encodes CASSVRDRSYEQYF.

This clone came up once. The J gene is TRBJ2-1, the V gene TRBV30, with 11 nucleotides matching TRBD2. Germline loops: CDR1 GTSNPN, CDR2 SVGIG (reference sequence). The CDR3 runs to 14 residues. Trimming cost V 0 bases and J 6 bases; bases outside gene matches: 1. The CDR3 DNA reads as TGTGCCTGGAGTGTACTAGCGGGAGCCAATGAGCAGTTCTTC. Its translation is CAWSVLAGANEQFF.

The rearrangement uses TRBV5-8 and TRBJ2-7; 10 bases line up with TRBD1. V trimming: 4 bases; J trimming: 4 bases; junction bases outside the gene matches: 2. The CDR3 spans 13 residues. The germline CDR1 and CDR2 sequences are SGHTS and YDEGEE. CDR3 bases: TGTGCCAGCAGCCGGGACAGGGGTTACGAGCAGTACTTC. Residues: CASSRDRGYEQYF.

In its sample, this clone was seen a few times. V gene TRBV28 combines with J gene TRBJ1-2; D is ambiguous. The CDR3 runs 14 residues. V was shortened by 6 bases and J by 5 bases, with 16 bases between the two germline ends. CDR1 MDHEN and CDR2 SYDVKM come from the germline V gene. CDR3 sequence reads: CASRTPTLTYGYTF. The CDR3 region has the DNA TGTGCCAGCAGGACTCCTACCCTCACGTATGGCTACACCTTC.

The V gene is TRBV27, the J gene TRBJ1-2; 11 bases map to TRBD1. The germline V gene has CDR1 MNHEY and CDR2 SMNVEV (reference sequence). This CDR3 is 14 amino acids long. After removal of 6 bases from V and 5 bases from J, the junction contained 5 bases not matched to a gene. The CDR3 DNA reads TGTGCCAGCAGAACCCGGGACAGGGGGTATGGCTACACCTTC. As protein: CASRTRDRGYGYTF.

The CDR3 reads CASSLFGGTADTQYF. The CDR3 DNA reads as TGTGCCAGCAGCTTATTTGGGGGGACAGCAGATACGCAGTATTTT. The chain links TRBV7-9 to TRBJ2-3; a possible D gene is TRBD1 (7 bases). With 2 bases removed from V and 4 bases from J, the gap between germline ends came to 13 bases. The CDR3 spans 15 residues. Per germline, CDR1 SEHNR and CDR2 FQNEAQ (reference sequence).

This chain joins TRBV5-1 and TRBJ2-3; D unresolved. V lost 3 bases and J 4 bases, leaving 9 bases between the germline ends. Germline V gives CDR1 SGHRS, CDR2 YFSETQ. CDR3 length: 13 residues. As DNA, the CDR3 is TGCGCCAGCAGCTCCTGGAACTCAGATACGCAGTATTTT. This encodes CASSSWNSDTQYF.